The rows below give T cell receptor beta chains drawn from one sample of a study of blood T cell repertoires in COVID-19. The table came from immunoSEQ multiplex PCR; TCRdb's copy has only in-frame clones and leaves some out. The sample lists 350,000 or so clones; about 86% were seen once. Sequenced material: peripheral blood. Receptors originate from a man aged 25 to 40 with active or convalescent COVID-19. The CDR3 runs from the conserved cysteine through the conserved F or W. D genes are given only for firm matches. Clone size is shown for a subset of rows, as once, few, many or a class of expanded clone.

cdr3_aa	cdr3_nt	d_call	j_call	clone_size	v_call
CASSPQGAGNSPLHF	TGTGCCAGCTCACCACAGGGGGCTGGTAATTCACCCCTCCACTTT	TRBD1	TRBJ1-6	NA	TRBV18
CASSIDQSSGGSQPQHF	TGTGCCAGTAGTATAGATCAGTCTAGCGGGGGAAGTCAGCCCCAGCATTTT	NA	TRBJ1-5	NA	TRBV19
CASRYRGVGQYF	TGTGCCAGCAGGTACAGGGGAGTCGGGCAGTACTTC	NA	TRBJ2-7	NA	TRBV21-1
CASSGRPGHEQFF	TGTGCCAGCAGCGGCCGTCCAGGCCATGAGCAGTTCTTC	NA	TRBJ2-1	NA	TRBV9
CAWSVGLAGGEQYF	TGTGCCTGGAGTGTTGGACTAGCGGGAGGGGAGCAGTACTTC	TRBD2	TRBJ2-7	NA	TRBV30
CASSSLAGGTDTQYF	TGTGCCAGCAGTTCCTTAGCGGGCGGCACAGATACGCAGTATTTT	TRBD2	TRBJ2-3	NA	TRBV28
CASSFGQYNEQFF	TGTGCCAGCAGCTTTGGGCAGTACAATGAGCAGTTCTTC	NA	TRBJ2-1	NA	TRBV7-9
CAIRRDSSYNSPLHF	TGTGCCATCAGACGGGATAGCTCCTATAATTCACCCCTCCACTTT	NA	TRBJ1-6	NA	TRBV10-3
CASSQVPAGGWDEQFF	TGCGCCAGCAGCCAAGTCCCAGCGGGGGGTTGGGATGAGCAGTTCTTC	TRBD2	TRBJ2-1	NA	TRBV4-1
CASSLGTGITEAFF	TGTGCCAGCAGCTTGGGGACAGGGATCACTGAAGCTTTCTTT	TRBD1	TRBJ1-1	NA	TRBV5-4
CASSRGGLSTDTQYF	TGTGCCAGCAGCCGCGGAGGACTGAGCACAGATACGCAGTATTTT	NA	TRBJ2-3	once	TRBV3-1/TRBV3-2
CASSLRSGPTYEQYF	TGTGCCAGCAGCCTCCGCAGCGGGCCTACCTACGAGCAGTACTTC	NA	TRBJ2-7	few	TRBV7-3
CASSLLPGVTEAFF	TGTGCCAGCAGCTTACTTCCGGGGGTCACTGAAGCTTTCTTT	NA	TRBJ1-1	NA	TRBV7-2
CASSIGDRGQPQHF	TGTGCCAGCAGTATAGGGGATCGAGGTCAGCCCCAGCATTTT	NA	TRBJ1-5	NA	TRBV6-2/TRBV6-3
CASSQESGRTQYF	TGTGCCAGCAGCCAAGAATCGGGGAGGACGCAGTATTTT	NA	TRBJ2-3	NA	TRBV14
CASSTTGVNSPLHF	TGCGCCAGCAGCACGACAGGGGTCAATTCACCCCTCCACTTT	TRBD1	TRBJ1-6	NA	TRBV5-1
CASSMGLNQETQYF	TGTGCCAGCAGCATGGGGCTAAACCAAGAGACCCAGTACTTC	NA	TRBJ2-5	NA	TRBV9
CASSGGGEGSPLHF	TGTGCCAGCAGCGGCGGGGGTGAAGGCTCACCCCTCCACTTT	NA	TRBJ1-6	NA	TRBV9
CASSPQSRDRNYGYTF	TGTGCCAGCAGCCCCCAGTCCCGGGACAGAAACTATGGCTACACCTTC	TRBD1	TRBJ1-2	NA	TRBV7-2
CATSRGQGAGGYTF	TGTGCCACCAGCAGAGGACAGGGGGCGGGTGGCTACACCTTC	TRBD1	TRBJ1-2	NA	TRBV15
CASSLRGGGSYNEQFF	TGTGCCAGCAGCTTGAGGGGAGGAGGCTCCTACAATGAGCAGTTCTTC	NA	TRBJ2-1	NA	TRBV5-8
CASSLLGGRNQPQHF	TGTGCCAGTAGTTTGCTGGGGGGGAGGAATCAGCCCCAGCATTTT	NA	TRBJ1-5	NA	TRBV19
CASSLGAGSFSGTEAFF	TGCGCCAGCAGCTTGGGGGCAGGGTCCTTCTCGGGCACTGAAGCTTTCTTT	NA	TRBJ1-1	NA	TRBV5-1
CASSRPGDEQFF	TGTGCCAGCAGTCGACCGGGGGATGAGCAGTTCTTC	NA	TRBJ2-1	NA	TRBV28
CASSNPGLDGRIETQYF	TGTGCCAGCAGCAACCCGGGACTAGACGGTCGGATCGAGACCCAGTACTTC	TRBD2	TRBJ2-5	NA	TRBV4-2
CSAGWPQHF	TGCAGTGCTGGCTGGCCCCAGCATTTT	NA	TRBJ1-5	NA	TRBV20-1
CASSSTGWGVNQPQHF	TGTGCCAGCAGTTCGACAGGGTGGGGGGTCAATCAGCCCCAGCATTTT	TRBD1	TRBJ1-5	NA	TRBV28
CAISERGVYNEQFF	TGTGCCATCAGCGAGCGGGGGGTTTACAATGAGCAGTTCTTC	TRBD2	TRBJ2-1	NA	TRBV10-3
CATSRDRATGLNGYTF	TGTGCCACCAGCAGAGATCGGGCGACGGGGTTGAATGGCTACACCTTC	NA	TRBJ1-2	NA	TRBV15
CASGLAGLDTQYF	TGTGCCAGTGGACTAGCGGGGCTAGATACGCAGTATTTT	TRBD2	TRBJ2-3	NA	TRBV4-2
CASSPVGQGTPGANVLTF	TGTGCCAGCTCACCAGTGGGACAGGGGACCCCTGGGGCCAACGTCCTGACTTTC	TRBD1	TRBJ2-6	NA	TRBV18
CASSIVADTQYF	TGTGCCAGTAGTATCGTTGCAGATACGCAGTATTTT	NA	TRBJ2-3	NA	TRBV19
CASSPRDRWNTGELFF	TGTGCCAGCAGCCCTAGGGACAGGTGGAACACCGGGGAGCTGTTTTTT	TRBD1	TRBJ2-2	NA	TRBV9
CASLGPGSDEQFF	TGTGCCAGCTTAGGTCCGGGGAGCGATGAGCAGTTCTTC	NA	TRBJ2-1	NA	TRBV6-5
CASSFSTSGDNEQFF	TGTGCCAGCAGCTTTTCGACTAGCGGGGACAATGAGCAGTTCTTC	TRBD2	TRBJ2-1	NA	TRBV13
CATSRDGTSGAYEQYF	TGTGCCACCAGCAGAGATGGGACTAGCGGGGCCTACGAGCAGTACTTC	TRBD2	TRBJ2-7	NA	TRBV15
CASRPDRAYGYTF	TGTGCCAGCAGACCCGACAGGGCGTATGGCTACACCTTC	TRBD1	TRBJ1-2	NA	TRBV27
CASSERTTNEKLFF	TGTGCCAGCAGTGAGAGGACTACTAATGAAAAACTGTTTTTT	NA	TRBJ1-4	NA	TRBV2
CASSTGAGNTIYF	TGTGCCAGCAGTACAGGAGCCGGAAACACCATATATTTT	NA	TRBJ1-3	NA	TRBV6-2/TRBV6-3
CASSLATGKYGYTF	TGTGCCAGCAGCTTGGCGACAGGGAAGTATGGCTACACCTTC	TRBD1	TRBJ1-2	NA	TRBV5-5
CASSLGQGANEQFF	TGTGCCAGCAGCTTAGGACAGGGGGCGAATGAGCAGTTCTTC	TRBD1	TRBJ2-1	few	TRBV13
CASSADRRGEAEAFF	TGTGCCAGCAGCGCAGACCGTCGGGGGGAGGCTGAAGCTTTCTTT	NA	TRBJ1-1	NA	TRBV9
CASSGDRENSPLHF	TGCGCCAGCAGCGGGGACAGGGAAAATTCACCCCTCCACTTT	TRBD1	TRBJ1-6	NA	TRBV5-1
CASSLVPPGFVPLHF	TGTGCCAGCAGCTTAGTACCCCCGGGGTTCGTACCCCTCCACTTT	NA	TRBJ1-6	NA	TRBV7-2
CASSHGGGTPYNEQFF	TGCGCCAGCAGCCATGGCGGGGGGACACCCTACAATGAGCAGTTCTTC	TRBD2	TRBJ2-1	few	TRBV4-1